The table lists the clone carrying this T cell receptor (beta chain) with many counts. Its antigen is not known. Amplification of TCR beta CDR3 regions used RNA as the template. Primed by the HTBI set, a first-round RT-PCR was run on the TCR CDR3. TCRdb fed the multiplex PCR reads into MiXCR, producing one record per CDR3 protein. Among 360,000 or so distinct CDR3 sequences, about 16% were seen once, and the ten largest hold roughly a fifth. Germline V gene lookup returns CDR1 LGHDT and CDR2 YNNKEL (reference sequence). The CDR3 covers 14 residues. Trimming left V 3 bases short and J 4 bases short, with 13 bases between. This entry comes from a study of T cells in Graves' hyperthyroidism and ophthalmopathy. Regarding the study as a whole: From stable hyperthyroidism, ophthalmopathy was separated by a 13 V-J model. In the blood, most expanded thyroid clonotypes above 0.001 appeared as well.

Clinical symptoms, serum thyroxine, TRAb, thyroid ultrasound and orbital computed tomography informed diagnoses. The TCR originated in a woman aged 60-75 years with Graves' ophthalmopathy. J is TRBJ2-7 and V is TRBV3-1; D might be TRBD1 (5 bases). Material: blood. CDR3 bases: TGTGCCAGCAGCCATCTCATTGACAGATACGAGCAGTACTTC. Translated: CASSHLIDRYEQYF.